This is a list of T cell receptor beta chains from one sample in a study of blood T cell repertoires in COVID-19. The table came from immunoSEQ multiplex PCR; TCRdb's copy has only in-frame clones and leaves some out. The table shows some 120,000 clones, with around four fifths occurring only once. The sequenced sample consisted of peripheral blood. The receptor set was obtained from a man in his 60s with acute or convalescent COVID-19. Each CDR3 is given with its conserved first and last residue. The D gene is left open where the match is weak.

V gene	D gene	J gene	CDR3 protein
TRBV27	TRBD2	TRBJ2-7	CASSSLRGIPGGDEQYF
TRBV20-1	TRBD2	TRBJ2-1	CRASSGTQQFF
TRBV5-8	NA	TRBJ2-1	CASSLYLQTHNEQFF
TRBV7-2	NA	TRBJ1-2	CASSLGTSNYGYTF
TRBV10-3	NA	TRBJ1-3	CAIRGSSSGNTIYF
TRBV4-1	NA	TRBJ1-5	CASSQDAGAMGPQHF
TRBV19	NA	TRBJ2-1	CASSSRAYSSYNEQFF
TRBV6-5	TRBD1	TRBJ2-2	CASSYRADRAGELFF
TRBV7-2	TRBD2	TRBJ2-3	CASSLGTSGRDTQYF
TRBV29-1	NA	TRBJ2-4	CSFASGSKNIQYF
TRBV28	TRBD2	TRBJ2-1	CASSFYGRGGNEQFF
TRBV5-1	NA	TRBJ1-2	CASSWGGPSDPGYTF
TRBV27	NA	TRBJ1-1	CATRLGVWGNTEAFF
TRBV5-1	NA	TRBJ1-3	CASSLTASSGNTIYF
TRBV6-5	TRBD1	TRBJ2-5	CASSYMNRGPGTQYF
TRBV5-8	NA	TRBJ2-7	CASSLSTKSYEQYF
TRBV7-6	TRBD1	TRBJ2-2	CASSTDRVDTGELFF
TRBV7-3	TRBD1	TRBJ2-7	CASSPQWDSLKYF
TRBV7-8	TRBD1	TRBJ1-1	CASSPIDRARMNTEAFF
TRBV18	TRBD1	TRBJ2-1	CASSRGTGMYNEQFF
TRBV2	NA	TRBJ1-1	CASSEGQGSEAFF
TRBV5-1	NA	TRBJ1-1	CASSLKQDSKAFF